These 5 T cell receptor beta chains came from one sample sequenced in a study of blood T cell repertoires in COVID-19. TCRdb's copy holds only in-frame clones and misses some; the assay was immunoSEQ multiplex PCR. This sample has about 250,000 clones, with 87% found just once. Material for sequencing was peripheral blood. These receptors all stem from a man younger than 35 with active or convalescent COVID-19.

V gene TRBV7-9 combines with J gene TRBJ1-3; D gene uncertain. The germline V and J ends were trimmed by 6 bases and 0 bases, with 9 bases remaining between them. The germline gives CDR1 SEHNR, CDR2 FQNEAQ (reference sequence). This CDR3 spans 14 amino acids. DNA of the CDR3: TGTGCCAGCAGAATGGACTTCTCTGGAAACACCATATATTTT. Amino acid sequence: CASRMDFSGNTIYF.

The chain joins TRBV10-3 to TRBJ1-2; perhaps TRBD1 as D (5 bases). V was pared by 0 bases and J by 6 bases, with 14 bases between. CDR1 and CDR2 (germline): ENHRY, SYGVKD. The CDR3 sequence is 15 residues long. CDR3 nucleotides: TGTGCCATCAGTGAGTCGGGGCGGGAATTGGATGGCTACACCTTC. As protein: CAISESGRELDGYTF.

The J gene is TRBJ1-5, the V gene TRBV28; no reliable D call. The CDR3 covers 11 residues. CDR1 is MDHEN and CDR2 is SYDVKM in the germline V gene. V dropped 5 bases and J dropped 3 bases, with 2 bases sitting between them. CDR3 sequence reads: CASSLNQPQHF. The CDR3 DNA reads as TGTGCCAGCAGTCTCAATCAGCCCCAGCATTTT. Using reference TRBV28 and TRBJ1-5 for the parts outside the CDR3, the full variable domain is DVKVTQSSRYLVKRTGEKVFLECVQDMDHENMFWYRQDPGLGLRLIYFSYDVKMKEKGDIPEGYSVSREKKERFSLILESASTNQTSMYLCASSLNQPQHFGDGTRLSIL.

CDR3 nucleotides: TGTGCCATCAGTGAGTCGATGTCCGGGGTGGCCTACGAGCAGTACTTC. This encodes CAISESMSGVAYEQYF. This chain uses TRBV10-3 with TRBJ2-7; tentative D call: TRBD2 (5 bases). V was pared by 0 bases and J by 2 bases, with 14 bases between. CDR1 is ENHRY, CDR2 SYGVKD, per germline. CDR3 size: 16 residues.

The CDR3 coding sequence is TGTGCCAGCAGTTACTGGGACAGTTCCCTACGAGGGCAGTACTTC. Amino acid sequence: CASSYWDSSLRGQYF. The chain has TRBV6-5 and TRBJ2-7; TRBD1 matches 7 bases. Germline V gene sequence: CDR1 MNHEY, CDR2 SVGAGI. V gave up 1 base and J gave up 9 bases; unmatched junction bases: 12. The CDR3 spans 15 residues.